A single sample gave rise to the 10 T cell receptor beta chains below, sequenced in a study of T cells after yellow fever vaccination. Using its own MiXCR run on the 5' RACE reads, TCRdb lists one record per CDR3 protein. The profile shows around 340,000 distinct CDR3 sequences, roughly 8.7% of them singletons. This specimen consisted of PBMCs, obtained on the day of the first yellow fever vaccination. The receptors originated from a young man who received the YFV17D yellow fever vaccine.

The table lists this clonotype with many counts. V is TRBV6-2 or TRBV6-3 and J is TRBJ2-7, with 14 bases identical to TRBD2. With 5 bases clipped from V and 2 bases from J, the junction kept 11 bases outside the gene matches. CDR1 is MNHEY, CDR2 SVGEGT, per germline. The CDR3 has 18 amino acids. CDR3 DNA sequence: TGTGCCAGCAGTACTACCGGGACTAGCGGGGGCCGCCCCTACGAGCAGTACTTC. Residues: CASSTTGTSGGRPYEQYF.

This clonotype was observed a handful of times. The CDR3: CASSLLRAGDTTDTQYF. In DNA, the CDR3 is TGTGCCAGCAGTTTATTACGAGCGGGAGATACTACAGATACGCAGTATTTT. The J gene is TRBJ2-3, the V gene TRBV28; TRBD2 matches at 8 bases. CDR3 size: 17 residues. CDR1 and CDR2 from the germline V gene are MDHEN and SYDVKM. V dropped 1 base and J dropped 3; count of bases not matched to a gene: 9.

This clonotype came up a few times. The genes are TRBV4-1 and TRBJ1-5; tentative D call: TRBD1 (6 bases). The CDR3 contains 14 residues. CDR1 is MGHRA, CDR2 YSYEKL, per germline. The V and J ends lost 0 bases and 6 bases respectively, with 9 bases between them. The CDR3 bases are TGCGCCAGCAGCCAAGATAGGGGGGCTCAGCCCCAGCATTTT. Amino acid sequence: CASSQDRGAQPQHF.

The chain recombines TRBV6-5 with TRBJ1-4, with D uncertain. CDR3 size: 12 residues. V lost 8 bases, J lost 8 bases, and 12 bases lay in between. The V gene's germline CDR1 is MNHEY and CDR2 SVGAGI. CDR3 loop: CASRAGYEKLFF. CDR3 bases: TGTGCCAGCCGGGCGGGATACGAAAAACTGTTTTTT.

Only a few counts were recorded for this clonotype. The CDR3 bases are TGCGCCAGCAGCCAAACAGGGGGCTCAGGGGAAAAACTGTTTTTT. Protein product: CASSQTGGSGEKLFF. The chain couples TRBV4-1 to TRBJ1-4; 9 positions agree with TRBD1. The CDR3 is 15 residues long. V dropped 2 bases and J dropped 8; count of bases not matched to a gene: 6. Germline-derived CDR1 and CDR2 are MGHRA and YSYEKL.

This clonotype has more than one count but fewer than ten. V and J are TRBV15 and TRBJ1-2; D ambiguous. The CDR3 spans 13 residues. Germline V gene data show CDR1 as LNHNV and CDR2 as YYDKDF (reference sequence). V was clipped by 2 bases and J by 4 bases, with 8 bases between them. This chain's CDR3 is CATSRREIYGYTF. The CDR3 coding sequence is TGTGCCACCAGCAGACGGGAGATCTATGGCTACACCTTC.

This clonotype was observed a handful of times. This CDR3 is CSAREPSVYPFQGRNTEAFF. CDR3 coding DNA: TGCAGTGCTAGAGAACCCTCAGTGTACCCCTTTCAGGGAAGAAACACTGAAGCTTTCTTT. The V and J genes are TRBV20-1 and TRBJ1-1; weak D call: TRBD1 (5 bases). This CDR3 has 20 amino acids. From germline, CDR1 is DFQATT and CDR2 SNEGSKA (reference sequence). The V and J ends lost 0 bases and 2 bases respectively, with 28 bases between them.

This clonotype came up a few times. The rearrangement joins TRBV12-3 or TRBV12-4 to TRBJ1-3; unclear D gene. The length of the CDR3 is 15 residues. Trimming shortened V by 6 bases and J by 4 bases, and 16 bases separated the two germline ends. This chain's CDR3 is CASRVVVAAGNTIYF. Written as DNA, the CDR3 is TGTGCCAGCAGGGTCGTGGTGGCGGCAGGAAACACCATATATTTT.

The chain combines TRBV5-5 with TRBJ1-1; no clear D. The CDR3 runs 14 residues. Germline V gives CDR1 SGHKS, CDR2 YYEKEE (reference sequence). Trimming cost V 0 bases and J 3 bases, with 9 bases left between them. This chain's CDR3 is CASSLAPAYTEAFF. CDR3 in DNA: TGTGCCAGCAGCTTGGCCCCAGCGTACACTGAAGCTTTCTTT.

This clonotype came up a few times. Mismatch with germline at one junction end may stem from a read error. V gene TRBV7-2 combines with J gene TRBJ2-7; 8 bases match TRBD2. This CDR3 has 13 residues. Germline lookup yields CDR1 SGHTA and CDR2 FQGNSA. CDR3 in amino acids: CASRWTSSHEQYF. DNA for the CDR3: TGTGCCAGCAGGTGGACTAGCTCCCACGAGCAGTACTTC.